The rows below give T cell receptor beta chains drawn from one sample of a study of blood T cell repertoires in COVID-19. Sequencing used immunoSEQ multiplex PCR; TCRdb keeps in-frame clones, though not all of them. The sample includes 150,000 to 200,000 clones, about 81% of them seen just once. The sample consisted of peripheral blood. The receptors here all came from a man between 60 and 70 years old with active or convalescent COVID-19. CDR3s include the opening cysteine and the closing phenylalanine or tryptophan. The D gene is left open where the match is weak. Size is omitted from some rows. Given values are once, few, many or a class for expanded clones.

abundance	j_gene	v_gene	len	d_gene	CDR3aa	CDR3nt
once	TRBJ1-1	TRBV6-5	14	TRBD1	CASSIQGENTEAFF	TGTGCCAGCAGTATACAGGGGGAGAACACTGAAGCTTTCTTT
.	TRBJ2-1	TRBV7-3	18	TRBD2	CASSLVSRLADPYNEQFF	TGTGCCAGCAGCTTAGTTTCTAGACTAGCGGACCCTTACAATGAGCAGTTCTTC
.	TRBJ2-1	TRBV2	15	TRBD2	CASSATSGRLGEQFF	TGTGCCAGCAGTGCAACTAGCGGGAGGCTAGGAGAGCAGTTCTTC
.	TRBJ1-4	TRBV6-5	15	TRBD1	CASSPRTGITEKLFF	TGTGCCAGCAGTCCCCGGACAGGGATAACTGAAAAACTGTTTTTT
.	TRBJ1-4	TRBV19	15	TRBD1	CASSTGQRYGEKLFF	TGTGCCAGTAGTACGGGACAGAGGTACGGCGAAAAACTGTTTTTT
.	TRBJ1-1	TRBV19	13	.	CASTRGRDTEAFF	TGTGCCAGTACGCGGGGGCGGGACACTGAAGCTTTCTTT
.	TRBJ2-3	TRBV19	16	.	CASRVSGGASTDTQYF	TGTGCCAGTAGGGTATCAGGCGGGGCTTCCACAGATACGCAGTATTTT
.	TRBJ2-1	TRBV10-3	14	TRBD2	CAISEGLAIGEQFF	TGTGCCATCAGTGAGGGACTAGCCATCGGTGAGCAGTTCTTC
.	TRBJ2-7	TRBV2	14	TRBD2	CASRATSGPYEQYF	TGTGCCAGCAGGGCGACTAGCGGCCCCTACGAGCAGTACTTC
.	TRBJ1-5	TRBV19	13	.	CASHPGGNQPQHF	TGTGCCAGCCATCCGGGGGGGAATCAGCCCCAGCATTTT
.	TRBJ1-1	TRBV5-1	13	.	CASSLGQDTEAFF	TGCGCCAGCAGCTTGGGACAGGACACTGAAGCTTTCTTT
once	TRBJ2-7	TRBV10-3	16	.	CAISSKGGTETYEQYF	TGTGCCATCAGTTCAAAGGGGGGGACCGAGACCTACGAGCAGTACTTC
.	TRBJ2-7	TRBV11-2	15	TRBD1	CASSASTGPTYEQYF	TGTGCCAGCAGCGCCTCGACAGGGCCAACCTACGAGCAGTACTTC
.	TRBJ2-1	TRBV19	12	.	CATGGLVNEQFF	TGTGCCACTGGAGGCCTAGTCAATGAGCAGTTCTTC
.	TRBJ2-3	TRBV3-1/TRBV3-2	16	TRBD2	CASSPLTSGSTDTQYF	TGTGCCAGCAGCCCCCTGACTAGCGGGAGCACAGATACGCAGTATTTT
.	TRBJ1-3	TRBV5-1	13	.	CASSSGSGNTIYF	TGCGCCAGCAGCTCAGGCTCTGGAAACACCATATATTTT
.	TRBJ2-1	TRBV7-9	14	TRBD1	CASIPKGTGDEQFF	TGTGCCAGCATCCCCAAGGGGACAGGGGATGAGCAGTTCTTC
.	TRBJ2-7	TRBV29-1	12	.	CSVTPEGYEQYF	TGCAGCGTTACCCCAGAGGGCTACGAGCAGTACTTC
.	TRBJ2-7	TRBV5-1	16	TRBD1	CASSAYPGTGIYEQYF	TGCGCCAGCAGCGCCTATCCCGGGACAGGGATCTACGAGCAGTACTTC
.	TRBJ2-1	TRBV9	16	TRBD1	CASSARGLEGGGEQFF	TGTGCCAGCAGCGCCAGGGGCCTGGAAGGGGGCGGTGAGCAGTTCTTC
.	TRBJ1-2	TRBV6-5	14	.	CASSRRGHTYGYTF	TGTGCCAGCAGCCGCCGGGGACACACCTATGGCTACACCTTC
.	TRBJ1-5	TRBV24-1	15	.	CATSDAQGSNQPQHF	TGTGCCACCAGCGATGCCCAGGGATCCAATCAGCCCCAGCATTTT
.	TRBJ1-2	TRBV7-9	16	TRBD1	CASSLASGQGAYGYTF	TGTGCCAGCAGCCTCGCTTCCGGTCAGGGGGCATATGGCTACACCTTC
once	TRBJ1-1	TRBV5-6	15	.	CASSFDRHMNTEAFF	TGTGCCAGCAGCTTTGACAGGCATATGAACACTGAAGCTTTCTTT
.	TRBJ2-7	TRBV7-2	14	.	CASSSNRVSYEQYF	TGTGCCAGCAGCTCGAACAGGGTTTCCTACGAGCAGTACTTC
.	TRBJ1-6	TRBV5-1	13	.	CASSQTGTPPLHF	TGCGCCAGCAGCCAAACCGGGACACCACCCCTCCACTTT
few	TRBJ1-6	TRBV5-4	13	.	CASSSTGNSPLHF	TGTGCCAGCAGCTCTACGGGTAATTCACCCCTCCACTTT